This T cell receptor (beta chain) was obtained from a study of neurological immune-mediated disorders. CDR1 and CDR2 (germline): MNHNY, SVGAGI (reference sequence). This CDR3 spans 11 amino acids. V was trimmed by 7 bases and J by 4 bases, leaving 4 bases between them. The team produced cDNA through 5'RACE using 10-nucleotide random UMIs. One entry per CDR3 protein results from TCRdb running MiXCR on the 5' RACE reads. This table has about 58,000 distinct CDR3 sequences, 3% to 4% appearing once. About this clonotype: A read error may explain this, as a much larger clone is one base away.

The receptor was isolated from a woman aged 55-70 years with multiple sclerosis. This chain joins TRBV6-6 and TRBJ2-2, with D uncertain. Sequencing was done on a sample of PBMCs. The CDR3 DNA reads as TGTGCCAGCAATTTCACCGGGGAGCTGTTTTTT. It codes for CASNFTGELFF.